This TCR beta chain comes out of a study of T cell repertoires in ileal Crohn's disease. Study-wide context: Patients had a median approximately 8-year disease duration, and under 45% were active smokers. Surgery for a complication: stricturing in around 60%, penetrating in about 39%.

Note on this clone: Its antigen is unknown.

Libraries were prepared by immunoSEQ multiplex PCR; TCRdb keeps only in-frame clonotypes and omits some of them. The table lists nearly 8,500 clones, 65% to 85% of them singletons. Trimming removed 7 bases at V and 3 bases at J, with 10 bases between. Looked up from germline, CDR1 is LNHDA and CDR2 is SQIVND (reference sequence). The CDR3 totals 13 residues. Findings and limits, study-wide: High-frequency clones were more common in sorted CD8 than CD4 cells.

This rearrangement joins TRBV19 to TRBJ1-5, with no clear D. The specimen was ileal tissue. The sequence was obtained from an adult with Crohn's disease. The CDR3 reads CASMPEPNQPQHF. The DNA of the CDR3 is TGTGCCAGTATGCCGGAACCCAATCAGCCCCAGCATTTT. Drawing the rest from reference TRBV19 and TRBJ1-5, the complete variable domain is DGGITQSPKYLFRKEGQNVTLSCEQNLNHDAMYWYRQDPGQGLRLIYYSQIVNDFQKGDIAEGYSVSREKKESFPLTVTSAQKNPTAFYLCASMPEPNQPQHFGDGTRLSIL.